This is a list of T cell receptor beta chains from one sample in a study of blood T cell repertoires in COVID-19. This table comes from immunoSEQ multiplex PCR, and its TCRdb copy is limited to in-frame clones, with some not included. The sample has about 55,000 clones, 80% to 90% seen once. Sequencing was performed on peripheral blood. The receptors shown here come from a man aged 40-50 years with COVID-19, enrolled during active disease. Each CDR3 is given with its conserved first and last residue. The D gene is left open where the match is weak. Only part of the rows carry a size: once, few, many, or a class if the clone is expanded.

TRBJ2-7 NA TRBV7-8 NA TGTGCCAGCAGCCGTACGATTCCTAGCGATTTTTCCTACGAGCAGTACTTC CASSRTIPSDFSYEQYF
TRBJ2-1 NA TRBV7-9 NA TGTGCCAGCAGCTTAGTCGGGTCTTCTGGCAATGAGCAGTTCTTC CASSLVGSSGNEQFF
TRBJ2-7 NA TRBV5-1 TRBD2 TGCGCCAGCAGCTCAACTAGCGGGAATCTCGAGCAGTACTTC CASSSTSGNLEQYF
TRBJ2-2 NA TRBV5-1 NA TGCGCCAGCAGCTTGGCCGCGACTAGTTACGCGAACACCGGGGAGCTGTTTTTT CASSLAATSYANTGELFF
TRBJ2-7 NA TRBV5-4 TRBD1 TGTGCCAGCAGCTCCCGGGACAGGGGGTACGAGCAGTACTTC CASSSRDRGYEQYF
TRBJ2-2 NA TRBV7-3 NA TGTGCCAGCAGCTTAACGAGGACTAACACCGGGGAGCTGTTTTTT CASSLTRTNTGELFF
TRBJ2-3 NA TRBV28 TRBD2 TGTGCCAGCAGCACTGCGGCTAGCGGGGGTCATACGCAGTATTTT CASSTAASGGHTQYF
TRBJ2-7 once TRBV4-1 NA TGCGCCAGCAGCCTCCGGGACTCCGGCTACGAGCAGTACTTC CASSLRDSGYEQYF
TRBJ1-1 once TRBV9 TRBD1 TGTGCCAGCAGCGACCGGGACAGGGGTACTGAAGCTTTCTTT CASSDRDRGTEAFF
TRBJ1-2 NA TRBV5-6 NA TGTGCCAGCAGCTCTCTACAAGAACTTAGGAGCGGCTACACCTTC CASSSLQELRSGYTF
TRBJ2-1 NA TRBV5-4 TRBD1 TGTGCCAGCAGCTCAGGAGGGCGGACAGGGGGCAATGAGCAGTTCTTC CASSSGGRTGGNEQFF
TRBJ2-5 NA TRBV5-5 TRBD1 TGTGCCAGCAGCTTGGAGGGACAGGTCTCCAGGACCCAGTACTTC CASSLEGQVSRTQYF
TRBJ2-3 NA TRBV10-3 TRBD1 TGTGCCATCAAAAAGGACAGGGGGCGCGGAGACACAGATACGCAGTATTTT CAIKKDRGRGDTDTQYF
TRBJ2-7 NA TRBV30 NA TGTGCCTGGAGTGTCGACACGTTTTACGAGCAGTACTTC CAWSVDTFYEQYF
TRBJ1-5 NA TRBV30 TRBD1 TGTGCCTGGGGTCGACAGGGAGGACAGCCCCAGCATTTT CAWGRQGGQPQHF
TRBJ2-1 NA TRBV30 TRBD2 TGTGCCTGGAGTGCTACTCGGACTAGCGGGTCCTACAATGAGCAGTTCTTC CAWSATRTSGSYNEQFF
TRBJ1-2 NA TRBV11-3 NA TGTGCCAGCAGCTTAGCAGGCAATGGCTACACCTTC CASSLAGNGYTF
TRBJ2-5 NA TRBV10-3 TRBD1 TGTGCCATCAGTAACCGGGACAGGGTAGAGACCCAGTACTTC CAISNRDRVETQYF
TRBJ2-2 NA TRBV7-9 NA TGTGCCAGCAGCCGGGAGACCGGGGAGCTGTTTTTT CASSRETGELFF
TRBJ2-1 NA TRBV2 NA TGTGCCAGCAGTGATCTATACAATGAGCAGTTCTTC CASSDLYNEQFF
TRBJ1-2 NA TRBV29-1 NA TGCAGCGTTGAATGGGCGGACAGCTATGGCTACACCTTC CSVEWADSYGYTF
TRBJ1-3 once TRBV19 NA TGTGCCAGTAACCTCGCAGGGTCTGGAAACACCATATATTTT CASNLAGSGNTIYF
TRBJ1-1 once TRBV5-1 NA TGCGCCAGCAGCCCCTGGGTGGGACAATCCGTCGCTGAAGCTTTCTTT CASSPWVGQSVAEAFF
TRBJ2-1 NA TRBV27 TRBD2 TGTGCCAGCAGTAAATTGACTAGCGGGAGCAATGAGCAGTTCTTC CASSKLTSGSNEQFF
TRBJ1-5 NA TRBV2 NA TGTGCCAGCAGTGAAGTCGACAGGCCATATCAGCCCCAGCATTTT CASSEVDRPYQPQHF
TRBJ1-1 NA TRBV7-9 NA TGTGCCAGCAGCTTACAGGTAAACACTGAAGCTTTCTTT CASSLQVNTEAFF
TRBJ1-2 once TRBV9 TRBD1 TGTGCCAGCAGCGTAGCTGGGGACAGGGGGTCGGCTGGCTACACCTTC CASSVAGDRGSAGYTF
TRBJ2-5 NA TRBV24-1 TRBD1 TGTGCCACCAGTGGCCCGACAGGGGGGCAAGAGACCCAGTACTTC CATSGPTGGQETQYF
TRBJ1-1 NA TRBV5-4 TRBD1 TGTGCCAGCAGCTTGGCCACAGGGGCGAACACTGAAGCTTTCTTT CASSLATGANTEAFF
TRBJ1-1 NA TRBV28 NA TGTGCCAGCAAACCGGGGAGGGTCGAGACTGAAGCTTTCTTT CASKPGRVETEAFF
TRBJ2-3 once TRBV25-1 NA TGTGCCAGCAGTGAATGGAAAGTCGGAGCTAGCACAGATACGCAGTATTTT CASSEWKVGASTDTQYF
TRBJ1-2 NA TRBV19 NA TGTGCCAGTAATGATGACACCCGCTATGGCTACACCTTC CASNDDTRYGYTF
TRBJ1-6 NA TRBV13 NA TGTGCCAGCAGCTTTCGCCGGACAGCAAATTCACCCCTCCACTTT CASSFRRTANSPLHF
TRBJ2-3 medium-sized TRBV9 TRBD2 TGTGCCAGCAGCCCTGGGACTAGCGGGTTCACAGATACGCAGTATTTT CASSPGTSGFTDTQYF
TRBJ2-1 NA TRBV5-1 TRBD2 TGCGCCAGCAGCTTGGAGCCTCCGGGACTAGCGGGGCGTGAGCAGTTCTTC CASSLEPPGLAGREQFF
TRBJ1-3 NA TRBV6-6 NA TGTGCCAGCAGCCCGCCCGGGGGAAACACCATATATTTT CASSPPGGNTIYF
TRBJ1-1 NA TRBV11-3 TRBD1 TGTGCCAGCAGCTCAAGACAGGGTACTGAAGCTTTCTTT CASSSRQGTEAFF
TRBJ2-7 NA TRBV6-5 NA TGTGCCAGCAGGGACCAGGGTTACGAGCAGTACTTC CASRDQGYEQYF
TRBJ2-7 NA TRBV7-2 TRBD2 TGTGCCAGCAGCTTAATTGGCGGGGGGGCCCTCGAGCAGTACTTC CASSLIGGGALEQYF
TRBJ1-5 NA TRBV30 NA TGTGCCTGGAGTGACGGGGGAAGTCAGCCCCAGCATTTT CAWSDGGSQPQHF
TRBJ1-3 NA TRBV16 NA TGTGCCAGCAGCCAGGGGGCGACTGGAAACACCATATATTTT CASSQGATGNTIYF
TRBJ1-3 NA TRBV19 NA TGTGCCAGTAGTATAGGGGCAGGGGCTGTCTCTGGAAACACCATATATTTT CASSIGAGAVSGNTIYF
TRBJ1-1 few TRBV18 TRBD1 TGTGCCAGCTCACAGACAGGGAACGTGGACACTGAAGCTTTCTTT CASSQTGNVDTEAFF
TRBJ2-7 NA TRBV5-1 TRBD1 TGCGCCAGCGGCCCCGGTGGGACAGGGGTATACGAGCAGTACTTC CASGPGGTGVYEQYF
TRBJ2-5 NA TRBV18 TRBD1 TGTGCCAGCTCTCCTACAAGTTTGGGACAGGGTGGAGAGACCCAGTACTTC CASSPTSLGQGGETQYF
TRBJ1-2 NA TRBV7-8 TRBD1 TGTGCCAGCAGCCGAGGGACAGGGGATTTCTATGGCTACACCTTC CASSRGTGDFYGYTF
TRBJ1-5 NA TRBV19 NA TGTGCCAGTCACAGGGCCGGGGAGCCCCAGCATTTT CASHRAGEPQHF
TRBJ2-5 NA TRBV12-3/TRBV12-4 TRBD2 TGTGCCAGCAGTGGACTAGGCGTCGGGACCCAGTACTTC CASSGLGVGTQYF
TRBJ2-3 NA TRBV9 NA TGTGCCAGCAGCCCACGGCAGGGAAACAGATCGGGTACGCAGTATTTT CASSPRQGNRSGTQYF
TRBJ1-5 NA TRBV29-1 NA TGCAGCGTTCTAGGACAGCAAAATCAGCCCCAGCATTTT CSVLGQQNQPQHF
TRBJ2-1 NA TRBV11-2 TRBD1 TGTGCCAGCAGCTTTGGGACAGGTTTGGCGCAGTTCTTC CASSFGTGLAQFF
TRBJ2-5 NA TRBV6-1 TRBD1 TGTGCCAGCAGTGAAAGGAGGACAGGGGCGTGGGAGACCCAGTACTTC CASSERRTGAWETQYF
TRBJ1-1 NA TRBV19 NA TGTGCCAGTAGTATTTCAGCAGGAGGAAACACTGAAGCTTTCTTT CASSISAGGNTEAFF
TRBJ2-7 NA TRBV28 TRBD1 TGTGCCAGCAGCCGGGGACAGGAGTACTTC CASSRGQEYF
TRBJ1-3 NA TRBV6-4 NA TGTGCCAGCACCCATCTTCAGGGGAGAGCTGGAAACACCATATATTTT CASTHLQGRAGNTIYF
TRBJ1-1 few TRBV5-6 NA TGTGCCAGCAGCTTGGGTGGGCCTTTCTTT CASSLGGPFF
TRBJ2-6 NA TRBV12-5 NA TGTGCTAGTGGTTTGGTAACGCCGGGAGAACGAGGCGTCCTGACTTTC CASGLVTPGERGVLTF
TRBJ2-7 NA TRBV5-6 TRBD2 TGTGCCAGCAGCTTGGGACTGGGAGGGGTCGAGCAGTACTTC CASSLGLGGVEQYF